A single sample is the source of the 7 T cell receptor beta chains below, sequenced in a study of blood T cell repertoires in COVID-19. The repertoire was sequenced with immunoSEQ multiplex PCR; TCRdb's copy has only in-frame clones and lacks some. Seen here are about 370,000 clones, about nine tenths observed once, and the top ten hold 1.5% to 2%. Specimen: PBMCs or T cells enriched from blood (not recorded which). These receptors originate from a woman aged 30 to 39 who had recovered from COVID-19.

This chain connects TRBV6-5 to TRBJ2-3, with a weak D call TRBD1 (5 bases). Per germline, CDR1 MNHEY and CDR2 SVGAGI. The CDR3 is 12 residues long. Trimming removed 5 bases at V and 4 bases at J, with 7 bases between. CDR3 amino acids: CASSRGPDTQYF. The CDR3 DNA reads TGTGCCAGCAGTAGGGGCCCAGATACGCAGTATTTT.

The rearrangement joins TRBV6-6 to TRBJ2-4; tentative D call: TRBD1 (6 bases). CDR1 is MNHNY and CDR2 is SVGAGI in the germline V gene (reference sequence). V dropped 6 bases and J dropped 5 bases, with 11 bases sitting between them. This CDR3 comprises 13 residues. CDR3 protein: CASSPWTENIQYF. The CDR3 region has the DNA TGTGCCAGCAGCCCTTGGACAGAAAACATTCAGTACTTC.

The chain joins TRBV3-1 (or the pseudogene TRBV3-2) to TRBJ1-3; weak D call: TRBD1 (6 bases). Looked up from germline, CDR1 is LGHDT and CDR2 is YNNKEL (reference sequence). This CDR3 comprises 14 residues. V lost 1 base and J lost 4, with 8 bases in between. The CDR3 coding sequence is TGTGCCAGCAGCCAAGCAGGGGTAGGAAACACCATATATTTT. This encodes CASSQAGVGNTIYF.

The CDR3 coding sequence is TGTGCCAGCTCAAGCGCCAGGGGCTACAATGAGCAGTTCTTC. Its translation: CASSSARGYNEQFF. The V gene is TRBV18, the J gene TRBJ2-1, with D perhaps matching TRBD1 (6 bases). Germline V gene lookup returns CDR1 KGHSH and CDR2 LQKENI. The CDR3 has 14 residues. V lost 5 bases to trimming and J lost 3 bases, with 11 bases between them.

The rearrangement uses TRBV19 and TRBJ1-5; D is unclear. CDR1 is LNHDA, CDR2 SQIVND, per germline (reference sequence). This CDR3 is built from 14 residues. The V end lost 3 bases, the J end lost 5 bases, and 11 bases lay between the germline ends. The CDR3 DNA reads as TGTGCCAGTAGTATTGGTCAGGCCGATCAGCCCCAGCATTTT. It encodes CASSIGQADQPQHF. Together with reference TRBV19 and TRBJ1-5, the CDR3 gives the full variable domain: DGGITQSPKYLFRKEGQNVTLSCEQNLNHDAMYWYRQDPGQGLRLIYYSQIVNDFQKGDIAEGYSVSREKKESFPLTVTSAQKNPTAFYLCASSIGQADQPQHFGDGTRLSIL.

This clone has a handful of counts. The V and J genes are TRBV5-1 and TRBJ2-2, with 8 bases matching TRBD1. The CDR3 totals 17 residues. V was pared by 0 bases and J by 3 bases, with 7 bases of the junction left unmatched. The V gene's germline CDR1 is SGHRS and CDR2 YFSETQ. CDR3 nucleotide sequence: TGCGCCAGCAGCTTGGATTCCCCAGGGGGCTACACCGGGGAGCTGTTTTTT. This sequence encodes CASSLDSPGGYTGELFF.

The CDR3 DNA follows: TGTGCCATCAGCGGCAGGAACGATCAGCCCCAGCATTTT. Translated, it gives CAISGRNDQPQHF. This chain links TRBV10-3 with TRBJ1-5, with D hard to call. Germline loops: CDR1 ENHRY, CDR2 SYGVKD. Trimming removed 6 bases from V and 5 bases from J, with 11 bases in between. The CDR3 runs to 13 residues.